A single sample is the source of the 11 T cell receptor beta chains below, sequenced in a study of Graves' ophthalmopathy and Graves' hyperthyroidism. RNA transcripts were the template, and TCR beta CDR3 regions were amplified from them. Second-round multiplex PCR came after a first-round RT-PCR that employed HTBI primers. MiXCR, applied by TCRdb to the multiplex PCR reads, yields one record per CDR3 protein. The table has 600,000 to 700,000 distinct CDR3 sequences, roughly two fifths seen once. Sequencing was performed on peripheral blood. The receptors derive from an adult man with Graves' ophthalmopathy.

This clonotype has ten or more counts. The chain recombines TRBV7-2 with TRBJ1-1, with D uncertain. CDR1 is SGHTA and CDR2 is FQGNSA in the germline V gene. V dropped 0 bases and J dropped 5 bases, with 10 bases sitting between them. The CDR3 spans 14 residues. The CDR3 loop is CASSLAGGVTEAFF. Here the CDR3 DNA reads TGTGCCAGCAGCTTAGCAGGCGGGGTTACTGAAGCTTTCTTT.

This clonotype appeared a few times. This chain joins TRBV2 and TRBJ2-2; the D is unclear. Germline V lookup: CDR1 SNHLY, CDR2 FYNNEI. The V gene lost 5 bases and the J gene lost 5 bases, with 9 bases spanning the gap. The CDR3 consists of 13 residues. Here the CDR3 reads CASSWARTGELFF. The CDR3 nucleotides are TGTGCCAGCAGTTGGGCCAGAACCGGGGAGCTGTTTTTT.

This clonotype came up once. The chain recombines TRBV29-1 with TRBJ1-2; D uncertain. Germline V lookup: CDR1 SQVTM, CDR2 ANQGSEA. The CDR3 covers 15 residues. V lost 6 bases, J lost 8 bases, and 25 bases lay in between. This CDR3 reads CSVRGSGSTDEGYTF. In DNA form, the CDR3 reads TGCAGCGTCCGAGGTAGCGGGAGCACGGACGAGGGCTACACCTTC.

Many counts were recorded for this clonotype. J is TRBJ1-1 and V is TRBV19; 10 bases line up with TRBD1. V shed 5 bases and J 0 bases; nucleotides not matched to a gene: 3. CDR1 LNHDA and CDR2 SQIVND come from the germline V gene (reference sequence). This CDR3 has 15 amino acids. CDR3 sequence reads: CASSYGTGVNTEAFF. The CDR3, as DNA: TGTGCCAGTAGTTATGGGACAGGGGTGAACACTGAAGCTTTCTTT.

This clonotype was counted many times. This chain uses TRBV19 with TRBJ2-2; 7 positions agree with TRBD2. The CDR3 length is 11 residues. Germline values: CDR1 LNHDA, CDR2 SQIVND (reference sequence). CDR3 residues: CASGSAGELFF. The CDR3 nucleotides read TGTGCTAGCGGGTCGGCCGGGGAGCTGTTTTTT.

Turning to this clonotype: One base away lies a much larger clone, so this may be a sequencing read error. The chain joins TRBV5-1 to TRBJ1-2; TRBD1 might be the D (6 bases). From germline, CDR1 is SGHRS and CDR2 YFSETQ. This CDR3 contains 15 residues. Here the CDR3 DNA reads TGCGCCGGCAGCTGGGCCGGGGGCGCAGGCTATGGCTACACCTTC. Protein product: CAGSWAGGAGYGYTF.

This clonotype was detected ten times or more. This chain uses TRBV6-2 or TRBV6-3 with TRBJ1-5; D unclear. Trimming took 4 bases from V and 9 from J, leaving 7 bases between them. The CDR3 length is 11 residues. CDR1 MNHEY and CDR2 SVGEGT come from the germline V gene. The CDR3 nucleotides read TGTGCCAGCAGTTTCGACGGGCCCCAGCATTTT. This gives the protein CASSFDGPQHF.

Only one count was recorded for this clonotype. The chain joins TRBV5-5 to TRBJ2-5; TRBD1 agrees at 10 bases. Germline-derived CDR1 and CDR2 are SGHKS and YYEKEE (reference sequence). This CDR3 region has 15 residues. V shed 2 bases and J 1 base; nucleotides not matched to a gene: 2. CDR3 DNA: TGTGCCAGCAGCTTCCGACAGGGGGCCCAAGAGACCCAGTACTTC. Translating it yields CASSFRQGAQETQYF.

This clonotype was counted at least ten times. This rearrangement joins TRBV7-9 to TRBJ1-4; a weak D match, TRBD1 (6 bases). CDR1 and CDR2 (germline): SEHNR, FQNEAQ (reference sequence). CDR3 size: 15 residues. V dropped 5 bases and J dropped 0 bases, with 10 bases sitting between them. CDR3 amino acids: CASSGQRATNEKLFF. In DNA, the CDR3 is TGTGCCAGCAGCGGACAGCGAGCAACTAATGAAAAACTGTTTTTT.

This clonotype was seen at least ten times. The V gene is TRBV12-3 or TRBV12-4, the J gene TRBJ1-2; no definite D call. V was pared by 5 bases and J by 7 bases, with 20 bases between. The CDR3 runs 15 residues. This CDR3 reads CASSPGRRIEVGYTF. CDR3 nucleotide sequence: TGTGCCAGCAGTCCAGGTAGGAGGATCGAGGTTGGCTACACCTTC.

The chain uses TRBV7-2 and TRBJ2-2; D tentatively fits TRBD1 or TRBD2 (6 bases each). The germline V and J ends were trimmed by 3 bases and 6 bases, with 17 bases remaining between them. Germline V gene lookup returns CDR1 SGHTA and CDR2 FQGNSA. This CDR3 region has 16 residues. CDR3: CASSLSHGGRAGELFF. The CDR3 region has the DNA TGTGCCAGCAGCTTGTCCCATGGGGGGCGGGCCGGGGAGCTGTTTTTT.